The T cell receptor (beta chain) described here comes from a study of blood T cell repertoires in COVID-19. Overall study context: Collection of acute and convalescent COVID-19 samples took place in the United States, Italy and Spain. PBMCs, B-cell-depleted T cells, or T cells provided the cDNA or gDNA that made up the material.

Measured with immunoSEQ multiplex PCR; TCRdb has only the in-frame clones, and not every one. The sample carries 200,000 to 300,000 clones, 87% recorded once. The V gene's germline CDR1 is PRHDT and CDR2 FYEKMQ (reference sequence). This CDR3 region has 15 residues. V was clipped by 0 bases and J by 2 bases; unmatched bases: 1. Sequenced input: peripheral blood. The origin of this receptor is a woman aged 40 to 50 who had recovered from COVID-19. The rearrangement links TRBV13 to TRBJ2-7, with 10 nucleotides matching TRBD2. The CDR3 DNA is TGTGCCAGCAGCTTAGGGCTAGCGGGGGCCTACGAGCAGTACTTC. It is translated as CASSLGLAGAYEQYF.